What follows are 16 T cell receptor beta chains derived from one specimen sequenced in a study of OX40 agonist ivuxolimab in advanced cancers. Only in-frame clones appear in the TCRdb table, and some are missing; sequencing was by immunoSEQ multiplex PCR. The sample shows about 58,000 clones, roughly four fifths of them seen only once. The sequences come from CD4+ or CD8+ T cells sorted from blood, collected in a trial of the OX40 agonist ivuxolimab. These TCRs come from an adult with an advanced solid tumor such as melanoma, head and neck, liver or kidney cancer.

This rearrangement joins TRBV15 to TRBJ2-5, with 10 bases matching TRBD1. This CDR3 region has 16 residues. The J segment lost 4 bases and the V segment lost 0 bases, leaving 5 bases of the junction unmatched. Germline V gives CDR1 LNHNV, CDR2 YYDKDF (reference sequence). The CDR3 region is CATSRDLGQGRETQYF. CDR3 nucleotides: TGTGCCACCAGCAGAGATCTGGGACAGGGGAGAGAGACCCAGTACTTC. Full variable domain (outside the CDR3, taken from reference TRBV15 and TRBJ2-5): DAMVIQNPRYQVTQFGKPVTLSCSQTLNHNVMYWYQQKSSQAPKLLFHYYDKDFNNEADTPDNFQSRRPNTSFCFLDIRSPGLGDTAMYLCATSRDLGQGRETQYFGPGTRLLVL.

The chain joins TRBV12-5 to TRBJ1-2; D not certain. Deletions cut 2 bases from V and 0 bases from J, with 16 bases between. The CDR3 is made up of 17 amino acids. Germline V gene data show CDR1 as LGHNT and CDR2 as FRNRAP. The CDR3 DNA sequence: TGTGCTAGTGGTTTGAGGAGGTTGGTCAGAACTAACTATGGCTACACCTTC. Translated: CASGLRRLVRTNYGYTF.

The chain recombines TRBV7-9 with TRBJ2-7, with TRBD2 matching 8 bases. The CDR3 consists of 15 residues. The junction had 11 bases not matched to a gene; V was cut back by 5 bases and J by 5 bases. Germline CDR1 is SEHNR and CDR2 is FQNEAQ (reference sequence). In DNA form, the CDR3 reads TGTGCCAGCAGCCCCCGGACTAGCTGGGAAGACGAGCAGTACTTC. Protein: CASSPRTSWEDEQYF.

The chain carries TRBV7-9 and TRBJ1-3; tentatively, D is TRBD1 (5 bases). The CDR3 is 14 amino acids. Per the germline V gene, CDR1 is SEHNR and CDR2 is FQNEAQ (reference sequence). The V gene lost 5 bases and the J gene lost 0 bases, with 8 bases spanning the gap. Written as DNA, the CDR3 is TGTGCCAGCAGCCCGACAGTCTCTGGAAACACCATATATTTT. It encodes CASSPTVSGNTIYF.

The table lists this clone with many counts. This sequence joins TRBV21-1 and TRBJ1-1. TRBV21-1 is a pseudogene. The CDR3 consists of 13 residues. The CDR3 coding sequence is TGTGCCAGCCGCCTTTGGGGGGACACTGAAGCTTTCTTT. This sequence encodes CASRLWGDTEAFF.

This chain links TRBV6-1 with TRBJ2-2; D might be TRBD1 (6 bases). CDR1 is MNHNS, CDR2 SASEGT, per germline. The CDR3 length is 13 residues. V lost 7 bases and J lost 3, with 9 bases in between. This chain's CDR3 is CASTAGDTGELFF. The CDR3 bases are TGTGCCAGCACGGCAGGGGACACCGGGGAGCTGTTTTTT.

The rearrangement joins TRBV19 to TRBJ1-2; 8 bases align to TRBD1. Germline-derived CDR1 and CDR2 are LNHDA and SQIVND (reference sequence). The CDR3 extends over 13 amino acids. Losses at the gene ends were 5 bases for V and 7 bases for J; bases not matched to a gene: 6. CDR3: CASSQGRGLGYTF. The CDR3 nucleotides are TGTGCCAGTAGTCAGGGCAGGGGGCTTGGCTACACCTTC.

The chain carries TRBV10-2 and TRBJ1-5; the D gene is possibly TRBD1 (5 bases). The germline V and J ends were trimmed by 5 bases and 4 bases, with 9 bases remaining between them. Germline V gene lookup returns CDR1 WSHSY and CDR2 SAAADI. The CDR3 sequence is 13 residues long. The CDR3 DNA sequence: TGCGCCAGCAGTAGACAGTTTAATCAGCCCCAGCATTTT. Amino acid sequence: CASSRQFNQPQHF.

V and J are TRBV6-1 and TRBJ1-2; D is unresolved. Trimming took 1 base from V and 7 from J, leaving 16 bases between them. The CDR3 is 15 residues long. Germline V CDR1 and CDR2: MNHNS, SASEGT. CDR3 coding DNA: TGTGCCAGCAGTGAAGTCCCCCGGGCAGGTGGTGGCTACACCTTC. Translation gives CASSEVPRAGGGYTF.

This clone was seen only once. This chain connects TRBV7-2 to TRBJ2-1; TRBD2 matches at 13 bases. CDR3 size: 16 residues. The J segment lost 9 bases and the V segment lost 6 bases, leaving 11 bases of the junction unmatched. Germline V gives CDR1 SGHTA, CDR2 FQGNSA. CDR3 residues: CASRLRTSGGGGEQFF. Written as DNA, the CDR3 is TGTGCCAGCAGACTCAGGACTAGCGGGGGAGGGGGTGAGCAGTTCTTC.

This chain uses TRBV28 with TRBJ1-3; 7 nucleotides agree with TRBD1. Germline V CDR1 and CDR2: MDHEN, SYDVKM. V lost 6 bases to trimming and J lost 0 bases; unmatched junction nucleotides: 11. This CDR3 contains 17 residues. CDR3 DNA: TGTGCCAGCAGCCAGGCAGGACAGGTTTTCTCTGGAAACACCATATATTTT. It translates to CASSQAGQVFSGNTIYF.

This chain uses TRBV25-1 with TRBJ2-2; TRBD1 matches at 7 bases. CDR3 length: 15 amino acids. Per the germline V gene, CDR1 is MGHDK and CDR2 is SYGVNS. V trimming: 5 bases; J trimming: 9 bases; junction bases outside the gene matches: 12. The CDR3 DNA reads TGTGCCAGCAGTCCCATAGCTAAGGGGGCTAGGGAGCTGTTTTTT. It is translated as CASSPIAKGARELFF.

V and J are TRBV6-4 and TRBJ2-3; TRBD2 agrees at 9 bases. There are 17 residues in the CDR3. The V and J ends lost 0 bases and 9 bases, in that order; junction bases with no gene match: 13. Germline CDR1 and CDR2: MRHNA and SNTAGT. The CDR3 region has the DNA TGTGCCAGCAGTGACTCGTCTAGCGGGGCCTCGCGGGGAACGCAGTATTTT. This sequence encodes CASSDSSSGASRGTQYF.

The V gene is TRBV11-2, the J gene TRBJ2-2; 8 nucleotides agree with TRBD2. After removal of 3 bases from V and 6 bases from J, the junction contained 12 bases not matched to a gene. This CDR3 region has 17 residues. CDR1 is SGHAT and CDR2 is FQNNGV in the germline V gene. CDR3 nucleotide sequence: TGTGCCAGCAGCTTTGGACCCTCGGCCGGGGGGGCCGGGGAGCTGTTTTTT. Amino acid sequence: CASSFGPSAGGAGELFF.

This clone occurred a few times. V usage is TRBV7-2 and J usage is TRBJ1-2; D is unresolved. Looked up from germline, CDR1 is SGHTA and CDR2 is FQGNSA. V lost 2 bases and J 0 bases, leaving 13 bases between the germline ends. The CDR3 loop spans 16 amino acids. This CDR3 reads CASSLFSTNPNYGYTF. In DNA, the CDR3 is TGTGCCAGCAGCTTATTTTCCACGAACCCTAACTATGGCTACACCTTC.

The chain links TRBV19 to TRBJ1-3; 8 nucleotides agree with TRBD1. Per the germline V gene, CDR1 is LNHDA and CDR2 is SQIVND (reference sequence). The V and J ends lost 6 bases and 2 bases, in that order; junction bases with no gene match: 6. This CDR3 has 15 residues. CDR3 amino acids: CASRDRGLTGNTIYF. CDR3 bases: TGTGCCAGTAGAGACAGGGGTCTTACTGGAAACACCATATATTTT.